These 6 T cell receptor beta chains share one sample of origin, sequenced in a study of cytomegalovirus exposure and HLA in healthy donors. PCR amplification relied on 60 Vbeta primers (plus 13 Jbeta primers). The assay was immunoSEQ multiplex PCR, and TCRdb's table has in-frame clones only and misses some. The sample totals some 89,000 clones. The specimen was PBMCs. Every receptor here comes from a woman aged 30 to 39 in good health and CMV-seronegative.

The chain links TRBV28 to TRBJ1-5; D not certain. The CDR3 sequence is 15 residues long. V lost 6 bases and J 11 bases, leaving 23 bases between the germline ends. CDR1 and CDR2 (germline): MDHEN, SYDVKM. CDR3 amino acids: CASSLRRIRWEAQHF. In DNA form, the CDR3 reads TGTGCCAGCAGCCTCAGACGGATACGATGGGAGGCCCAGCATTTT.

CDR3 residues: CASSLKPAGEAFF. The CDR3 DNA sequence: TGTGCCAGCAGCTTAAAACCGGCAGGGGAAGCTTTCTTT. The genes are TRBV11-2 and TRBJ1-1; D possibly corresponds to TRBD1 (5 bases). Trimming cost V 2 bases and J 8 bases, with 12 bases left between them. This CDR3 region has 13 residues. Germline V CDR1 and CDR2: SGHAT, FQNNGV.

The chain carries TRBV2 and TRBJ2-7, with D perhaps matching TRBD1 (6 bases). The CDR3 runs 13 residues. From germline, CDR1 is SNHLY and CDR2 FYNNEI. V lost 6 bases and J 5 bases, leaving 14 bases between the germline ends. CDR3 bases: TGTGCCAGCAGCAACAGGGCTTTGGACGAGCAGTACTTC. Residues: CASSNRALDEQYF.

The J gene is TRBJ2-7, the V gene TRBV6-1; D uncertain. Trimming took off 2 bases at V and 3 bases at J, with 8 bases between the two ends. The germline V gene has CDR1 MNHNS and CDR2 SASEGT. This CDR3 region has 13 residues. The CDR3 DNA follows: TGTGCCAGCAGTGAAATCACCGGCTACGAGCAGTACTTC. Translating gives CASSEITGYEQYF.

The genes are TRBV6-4 and TRBJ2-1, with 12 positions matching TRBD2. J lost 15 bases, V lost 2 bases, and 11 bases had no gene match. This CDR3 comprises 15 residues. Per the germline V gene, CDR1 is MRHNA and CDR2 is SNTAGT. The CDR3 here is CASSDLAGGYTLRFF. The CDR3 DNA reads as TGTGCCAGCAGTGACCTAGCGGGAGGGTATACTTTACGGTTCTTC.

V is TRBV29-1 and J is TRBJ1-2; 9 bases align to TRBD1. CDR1 and CDR2 (germline): SQVTM, ANQGSEA. The V and J ends lost 0 bases and 6 bases, in that order; junction bases with no gene match: 5. This CDR3 has 14 amino acids. Written as DNA, the CDR3 is TGCAGCGTTGAAGATCGGGGGACAGGGAATGGCTACACCTTC. This translates into CSVEDRGTGNGYTF.